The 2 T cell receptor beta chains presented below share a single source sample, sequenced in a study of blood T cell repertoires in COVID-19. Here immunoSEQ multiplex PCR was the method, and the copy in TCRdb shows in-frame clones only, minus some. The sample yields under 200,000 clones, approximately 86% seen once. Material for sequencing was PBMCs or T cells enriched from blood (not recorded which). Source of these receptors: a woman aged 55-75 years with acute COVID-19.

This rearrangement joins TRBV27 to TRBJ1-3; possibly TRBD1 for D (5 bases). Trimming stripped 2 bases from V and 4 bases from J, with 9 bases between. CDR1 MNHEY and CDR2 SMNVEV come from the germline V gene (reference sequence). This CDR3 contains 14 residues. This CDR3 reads CASSLTGAGNTIYF. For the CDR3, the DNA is TGTGCCAGCAGTTTAACTGGGGCCGGAAACACCATATATTTT.

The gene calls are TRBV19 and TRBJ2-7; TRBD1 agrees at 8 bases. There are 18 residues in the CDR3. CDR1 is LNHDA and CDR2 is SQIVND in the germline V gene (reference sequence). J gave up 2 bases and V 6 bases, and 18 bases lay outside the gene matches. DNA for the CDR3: TGTGCCAGTAGACTCAATGGGCTACACCGGGACAGGACCTACGAGCAGTACTTC. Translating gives CASRLNGLHRDRTYEQYF. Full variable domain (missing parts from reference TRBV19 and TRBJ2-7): DGGITQSPKYLFRKEGQNVTLSCEQNLNHDAMYWYRQDPGQGLRLIYYSQIVNDFQKGDIAEGYSVSREKKESFPLTVTSAQKNPTAFYLCASRLNGLHRDRTYEQYFGPGTRLTVT.